The entry below gives a single T cell receptor (beta chain) sequence along with its context. These data come from a study of shared clonotypes between healthy human individuals. The assay was run at deep level. Assay used: immunoSEQ multiplex PCR; TCRdb lists only in-frame clones, some missing. The sample includes about 1.5 million clones, approximately 98% seen only once; the top ten take approximately 0.44%. The sequenced sample consisted of naive CD4+ T cells sorted from blood. The subset denotes: CD45RA+ positively selected. The receptor was derived from a young man in good health.

CDR3 protein: CSVADRVPYEQYF. The CDR3 nucleotides are TGCAGCGTCGCGGACAGGGTACCCTACGAGCAGTACTTC. The chain employs TRBV29-1 and TRBJ2-7, with 8 bases fitting TRBD1. Per germline, CDR1 SQVTM and CDR2 ANQGSEA. This CDR3 is 13 amino acids long. Losses at the gene ends were 6 bases for V and 2 bases for J; bases not matched to a gene: 6.